This T cell receptor (beta chain) is from a study of Graves' ophthalmopathy and Graves' hyperthyroidism. Study results and caveats: The model forecast ophthalmopathy progression, reaching 70.59% sensitivity and approximately 79% specificity.

The authors amplified TCR beta CDR3 regions, and they did so from RNA transcripts for repertoire sequencing. HTBI-primed first-round RT-PCR preceded second-round multiplex PCR. TCRdb re-called the multiplex PCR reads with MiXCR, one entry per CDR3 protein. Of about 740,000 distinct CDR3 sequences listed, roughly 40% are singletons. About this clonotype: Its antigen is as yet unknown.

Germline CDR1 SGHTA, CDR2 FQGNSA. The CDR3 runs 14 residues. V lost 7 bases, J lost 1 base, and 6 bases stayed unmatched. The V and J genes are TRBV7-2 and TRBJ2-5; the match to TRBD2 covers 7 bases. The sample comprised peripheral blood. The clonotype comes from an adult man with Graves' ophthalmopathy. The CDR3 sequence is CASNSRGGQETQYF. The CDR3 nucleotides are TGTGCCAGCAATTCACGCGGGGGCCAAGAGACCCAGTACTTC.